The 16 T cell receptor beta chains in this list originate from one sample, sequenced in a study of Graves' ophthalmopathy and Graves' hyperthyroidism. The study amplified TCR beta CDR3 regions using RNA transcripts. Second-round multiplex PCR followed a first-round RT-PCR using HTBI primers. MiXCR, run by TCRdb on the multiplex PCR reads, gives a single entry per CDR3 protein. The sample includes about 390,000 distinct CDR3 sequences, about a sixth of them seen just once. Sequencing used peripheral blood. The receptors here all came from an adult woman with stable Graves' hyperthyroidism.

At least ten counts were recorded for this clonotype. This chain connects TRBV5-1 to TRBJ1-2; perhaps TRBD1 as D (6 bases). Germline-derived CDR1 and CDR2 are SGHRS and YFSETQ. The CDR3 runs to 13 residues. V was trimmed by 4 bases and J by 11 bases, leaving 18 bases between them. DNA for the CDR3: TGCGCCAGCAGCCCCCTTGGGGGGGCCCTTTACACCTTC. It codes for CASSPLGGALYTF.

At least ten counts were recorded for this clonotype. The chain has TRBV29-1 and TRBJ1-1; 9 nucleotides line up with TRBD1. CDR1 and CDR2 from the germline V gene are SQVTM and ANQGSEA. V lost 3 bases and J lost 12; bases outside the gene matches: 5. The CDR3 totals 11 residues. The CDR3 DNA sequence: TGCAGCGTTGACAGGACAGGGGTTACTTTCTTT. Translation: CSVDRTGVTFF.

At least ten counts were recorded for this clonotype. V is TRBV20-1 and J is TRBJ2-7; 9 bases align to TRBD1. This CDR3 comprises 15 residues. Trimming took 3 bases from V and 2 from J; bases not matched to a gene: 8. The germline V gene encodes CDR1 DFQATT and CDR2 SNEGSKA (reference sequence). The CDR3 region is CSASEGTGNTYEQYF. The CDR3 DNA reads TGCAGTGCTAGTGAGGGGACAGGGAACACCTACGAGCAGTACTTC.

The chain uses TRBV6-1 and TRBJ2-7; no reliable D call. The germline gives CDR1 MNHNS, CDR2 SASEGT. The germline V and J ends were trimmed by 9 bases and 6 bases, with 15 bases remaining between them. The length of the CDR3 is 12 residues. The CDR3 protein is CARQKKMCEQYF. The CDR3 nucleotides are TGTGCCAGGCAAAAGAAAATGTGCGAGCAGTACTTC.

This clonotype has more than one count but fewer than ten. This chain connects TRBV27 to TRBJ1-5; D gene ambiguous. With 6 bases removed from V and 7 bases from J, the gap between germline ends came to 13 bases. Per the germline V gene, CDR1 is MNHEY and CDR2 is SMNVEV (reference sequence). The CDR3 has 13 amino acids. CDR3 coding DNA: TGTGCCAGCAGCGGTGGGTTCTGGCAGCCCCAGCATTTT. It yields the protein CASSGGFWQPQHF.

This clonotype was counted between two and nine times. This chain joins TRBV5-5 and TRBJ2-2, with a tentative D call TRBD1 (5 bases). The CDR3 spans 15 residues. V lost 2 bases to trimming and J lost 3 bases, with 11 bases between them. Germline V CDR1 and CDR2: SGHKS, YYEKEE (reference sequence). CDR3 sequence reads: CASSFLTVDTGELFF. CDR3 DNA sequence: TGTGCCAGCAGCTTCCTGACAGTGGACACCGGGGAGCTGTTTTTT.

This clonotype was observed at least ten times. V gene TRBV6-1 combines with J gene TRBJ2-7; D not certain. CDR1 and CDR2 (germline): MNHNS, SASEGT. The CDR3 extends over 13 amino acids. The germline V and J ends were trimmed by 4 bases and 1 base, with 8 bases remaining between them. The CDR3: CASSGDVSYEQYF. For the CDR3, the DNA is TGTGCCAGCAGTGGTGACGTATCCTACGAGCAGTACTTC.

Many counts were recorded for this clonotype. The CDR3 here is CASSLGGVGETQYF. The CDR3 DNA reads as TGTGCCAGCAGCTTAGGAGGGGTCGGAGAGACCCAGTACTTC. The chain is built from TRBV7-8 and TRBJ2-5; D is tentatively TRBD1 or TRBD2 (5 bases each). There are 14 residues in the CDR3. The V and J ends lost 1 base and 4 bases respectively, with 10 bases between them. The germline V gene has CDR1 SGHVS and CDR2 FQNEAQ.

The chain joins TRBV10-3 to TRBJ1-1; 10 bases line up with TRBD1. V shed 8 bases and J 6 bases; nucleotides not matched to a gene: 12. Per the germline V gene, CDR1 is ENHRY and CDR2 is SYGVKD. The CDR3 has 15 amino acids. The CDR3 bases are TGTGCCATCGGGCTATTAGACAGGGGGCTTCCTGAAGCTTTCTTT. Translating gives CAIGLLDRGLPEAFF.

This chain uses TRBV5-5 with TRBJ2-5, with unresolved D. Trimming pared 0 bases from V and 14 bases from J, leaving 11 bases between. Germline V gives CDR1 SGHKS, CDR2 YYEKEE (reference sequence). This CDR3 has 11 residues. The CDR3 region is CASSLAGSQYF. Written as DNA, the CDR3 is TGTGCCAGCAGCTTGGCGGGCTCACAATACTTC.

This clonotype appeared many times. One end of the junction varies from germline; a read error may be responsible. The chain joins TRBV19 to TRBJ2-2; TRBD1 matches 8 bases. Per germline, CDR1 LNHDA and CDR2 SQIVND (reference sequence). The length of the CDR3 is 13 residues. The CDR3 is CASSIVSDRAKSF. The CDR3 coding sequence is TGTGCCAGTAGTATAGTTTCGGACAGGGCCAAAAGTTTT.

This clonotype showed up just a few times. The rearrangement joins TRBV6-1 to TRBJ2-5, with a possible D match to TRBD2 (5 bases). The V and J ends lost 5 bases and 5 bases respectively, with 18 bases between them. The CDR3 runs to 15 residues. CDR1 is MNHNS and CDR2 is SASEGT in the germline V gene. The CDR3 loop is CASSPSTIEFETQYF. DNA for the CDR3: TGTGCCAGCAGTCCTTCGACTATCGAGTTTGAGACCCAGTACTTC.

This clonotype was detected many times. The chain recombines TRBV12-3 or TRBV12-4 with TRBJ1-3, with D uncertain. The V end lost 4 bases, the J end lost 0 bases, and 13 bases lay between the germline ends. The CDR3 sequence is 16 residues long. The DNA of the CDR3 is TGTGCCAGCAGTTGGAACAGATACCTCTCTGGAAACACCATATATTTT. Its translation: CASSWNRYLSGNTIYF.

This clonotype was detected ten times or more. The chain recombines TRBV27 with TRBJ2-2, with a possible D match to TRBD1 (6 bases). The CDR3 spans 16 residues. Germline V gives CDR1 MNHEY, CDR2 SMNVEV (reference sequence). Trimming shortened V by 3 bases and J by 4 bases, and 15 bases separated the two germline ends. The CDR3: CASSLTGTSSTGELFF. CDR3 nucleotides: TGTGCCAGCAGTTTGACCGGGACATCGAGCACCGGGGAGCTGTTTTTT.

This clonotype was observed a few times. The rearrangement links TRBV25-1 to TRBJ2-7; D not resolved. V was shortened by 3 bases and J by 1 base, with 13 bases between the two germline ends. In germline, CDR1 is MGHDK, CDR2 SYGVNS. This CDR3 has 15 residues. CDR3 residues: CASSDSGRSSYEQYF. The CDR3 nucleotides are TGTGCCAGCAGTGACTCGGGCAGAAGTTCCTACGAGCAGTACTTC.

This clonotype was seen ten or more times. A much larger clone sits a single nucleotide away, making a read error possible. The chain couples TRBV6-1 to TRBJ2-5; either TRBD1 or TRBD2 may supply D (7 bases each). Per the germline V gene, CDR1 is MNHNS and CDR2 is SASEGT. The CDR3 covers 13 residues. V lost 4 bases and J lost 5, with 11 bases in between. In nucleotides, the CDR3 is TGTGCCAGCAGTGCAGGGGGGGGCGAGACCCAGTACTTC. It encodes CASSAGGGETQYF.